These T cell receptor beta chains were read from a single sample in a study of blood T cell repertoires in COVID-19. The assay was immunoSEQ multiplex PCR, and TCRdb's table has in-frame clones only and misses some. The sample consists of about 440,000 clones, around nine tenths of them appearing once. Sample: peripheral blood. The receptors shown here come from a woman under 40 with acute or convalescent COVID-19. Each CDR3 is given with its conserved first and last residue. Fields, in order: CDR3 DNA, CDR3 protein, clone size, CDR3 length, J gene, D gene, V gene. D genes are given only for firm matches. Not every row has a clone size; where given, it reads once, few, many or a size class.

TGTGCCAGTAGGGAGGGAGCGGCGGATACGCAGTATTTT	CASREGAADTQYF	.	13	TRBJ2-3	.	TRBV19
TGTGCCAGCAGCTTCCCGGGGGGGCGGCCTGGCTACACCTTC	CASSFPGGRPGYTF	.	14	TRBJ1-2	.	TRBV5-4
TGTGCCAGCAGTAGGGACAGCAATAATTCACCCCTCCACTTT	CASSRDSNNSPLHF	.	14	TRBJ1-6	TRBD1	TRBV27
TGTGCCAGCAGTTCCCGGAGGGATCCGGACAATGAGCAGTTCTTC	CASSSRRDPDNEQFF	once	15	TRBJ2-1	.	TRBV28
TGTGCCAGCAGCCCCCCAGGGGTCTACGAGCAGTACTTC	CASSPPGVYEQYF	.	13	TRBJ2-7	.	TRBV7-9
TGTGCCAGCAGCAAGCCTGGACAGGGCTTCCCTGAAGCTTTCTTT	CASSKPGQGFPEAFF	.	15	TRBJ1-1	.	TRBV21-1
TGTGCCAGCAGCGTATTGACAGGGGCTAATGAAAAACTGTTTTTT	CASSVLTGANEKLFF	once	15	TRBJ1-4	TRBD1	TRBV2
TGCGCCAGCAGCCAGACTCAGGGGGCAGAGCGGGAAAAACTGTTTTTT	CASSQTQGAEREKLFF	once	16	TRBJ1-4	TRBD1	TRBV4-1
TGTGCCAGCTCCCGGGTGGCGGGGGGCACAGATACGCAGTATTTT	CASSRVAGGTDTQYF	.	15	TRBJ2-3	TRBD2	TRBV6-5
TGTGCCTGGAGAGGCCTAGCGGCCGGTGAAGATACGCAGTATTTT	CAWRGLAAGEDTQYF	once	15	TRBJ2-3	TRBD2	TRBV30
TGCAGTACCGTAGAGATGGGCTACACCTTC	CSTVEMGYTF	.	10	TRBJ1-2	.	TRBV20-1
TGTGCCAGCAGTCTAATACAGGGGAATGAGCAGTTCTTC	CASSLIQGNEQFF	.	13	TRBJ2-1	TRBD1	TRBV3-1/TRBV3-2
TGTGCCAGCAGCTTACAGAACACTGAAGCTTTCTTT	CASSLQNTEAFF	once	12	TRBJ1-1	.	TRBV11-2
TGTGCCTGGAGAACAGGGCCAGATACGCAGTATTTT	CAWRTGPDTQYF	.	12	TRBJ2-3	.	TRBV30
TGTGCCAGTAGTACTAGAGATACGCAGTATTTT	CASSTRDTQYF	.	11	TRBJ2-3	.	TRBV19
TGTGCCAGCAGCTTATTTGTAGGGACAAAGAGCTACAATGAGCAGTTCTTC	CASSLFVGTKSYNEQFF	.	17	TRBJ2-1	.	TRBV11-2
TGTGCCTGGAGTGTAGGGACACGGGAGGGGGCCCTCCACTTT	CAWSVGTREGALHF	.	14	TRBJ1-6	.	TRBV30
TGTGCCAGCAGCGTAAGCAGGGATTCGAGAAACACCATATATTTT	CASSVSRDSRNTIYF	.	15	TRBJ1-3	.	TRBV7-9
TGCGCCAGCGGCCAGGGTAGCACAGATACGCAGTATTTT	CASGQGSTDTQYF	.	13	TRBJ2-3	.	TRBV5-1
TGTGCCAGCAGTCCCCCGGGACAAATACGTAGCTACACCTTC	CASSPPGQIRSYTF	few	14	TRBJ1-2	.	TRBV7-2
TGTGCCAGCTCACTTGATATAGGAGTAGCGGGGGACCAAGAGACCCAGTACTTC	CASSLDIGVAGDQETQYF	.	18	TRBJ2-5	TRBD2	TRBV18
TGTGCCAGCAGCTTAATACAGGGGGGACGCAATGAGCAGTTCTTC	CASSLIQGGRNEQFF	few	15	TRBJ2-1	TRBD1	TRBV11-1
TGCGCCAGCAGCTTCGGGGACAGGGCAAGGAGAACGGATAATTCACCCCTCCACTTT	CASSFGDRARRTDNSPLHF	.	19	TRBJ1-6	TRBD1	TRBV5-1
TGTGCCACCAGCAGAGAGGTGACACACACCGGGGAGCTGTTTTTT	CATSREVTHTGELFF	.	15	TRBJ2-2	.	TRBV15
TGTGCCAGCTCGCGGACAGGGGGCGAGCAGTACTTC	CASSRTGGEQYF	.	12	TRBJ2-7	TRBD1	TRBV18
TGTGCCAGCAGATATGGGACTTTAACCTTCACCGGGGAGCTGTTTTTT	CASRYGTLTFTGELFF	.	16	TRBJ2-2	.	TRBV7-9
TGTGCCAGCAGCCGAGCCGGGACAGGGGGCGACGAGCAGTACTTC	CASSRAGTGGDEQYF	.	15	TRBJ2-7	TRBD1	TRBV6-5
TGCGCCAGCAGCTTGGCCGGGGGGCGCGGTGAAAAACTGTTTTTT	CASSLAGGRGEKLFF	.	15	TRBJ1-4	.	TRBV5-1
TGTGCCAGCACAACTCGACAGGGCCCCTTGAACTATGGCTACACCTTC	CASTTRQGPLNYGYTF	.	16	TRBJ1-2	TRBD1	TRBV11-2
TGTGCCAGCAGCCAAGGCCGCAGGGGTAGTGAAAAACTGTTTTTT	CASSQGRRGSEKLFF	once	15	TRBJ1-4	.	TRBV3-1/TRBV3-2
TGTGCCAGCAGCCGGACAGGGGGCCCCGGCTACAATGAGCAGTTCTTC	CASSRTGGPGYNEQFF	once	16	TRBJ2-1	TRBD1	TRBV14
TGTGCCAGCACCCGGTTTTTGAACACTGAAGCTTTCTTT	CASTRFLNTEAFF	.	13	TRBJ1-1	.	TRBV12-3/TRBV12-4
TGTGCCAGCTCACACCCCTTGACAGGGTCCGATACGCAGTATTTT	CASSHPLTGSDTQYF	.	15	TRBJ2-3	TRBD1	TRBV18
TGTGCCAGCACCCCGGGAGGGGCCAATTCACCCCTCCACTTT	CASTPGGANSPLHF	.	14	TRBJ1-6	.	TRBV28
TGTGCCACCAGTGATTTGCCCGCGGATACGCAGTATTTT	CATSDLPADTQYF	.	13	TRBJ2-3	.	TRBV24-1
TGTGCCAGCAGCTTGACAGCACACTACGAGCAGTACTTC	CASSLTAHYEQYF	.	13	TRBJ2-7	.	TRBV12-3/TRBV12-4
TGTGCCAGCAGCCAAGATGGGAGGAGAAATAATGAAAAACTGTTTTTT	CASSQDGRRNNEKLFF	.	16	TRBJ1-4	.	TRBV4-2
TGTGCCAGCAGCCACACCGGGGGGTTCGGCACAGATACGCAGTATTTT	CASSHTGGFGTDTQYF	.	16	TRBJ2-3	TRBD2	TRBV3-1/TRBV3-2
TGTGCCAGCAGCCTTGGGCTAGCGGGGGCCGGTGAGGATACGCAGTATTTT	CASSLGLAGAGEDTQYF	.	17	TRBJ2-3	TRBD2	TRBV2
TGTGCCATCAGTGAGGTGGGACAGGGGACCGGGGAGCTGTTTTTT	CAISEVGQGTGELFF	once	15	TRBJ2-2	TRBD1	TRBV10-3
TGCGCCAGCAGCCCGGGACAGGGGGCCTACAATGAGCAGTTCTTC	CASSPGQGAYNEQFF	.	15	TRBJ2-1	TRBD1	TRBV5-1
TGTGCCAGCAGCCAATCGAACCGGGGAAGACAGTTCTTC	CASSQSNRGRQFF	.	13	TRBJ2-1	.	TRBV11-1
TGTGCCAGCAGTGGGGGCGGGCTCTATGGCTACACCTTC	CASSGGGLYGYTF	.	13	TRBJ1-2	.	TRBV27
TGCGCCAGCAGCTTGCCATCCACAGATACGCAGTATTTT	CASSLPSTDTQYF	.	13	TRBJ2-3	.	TRBV5-1
TGTGCCAGCAGTTCAGCGGGGGGGCCGGTGAACACAGATACGCAGTATTTT	CASSSAGGPVNTDTQYF	.	17	TRBJ2-3	TRBD2	TRBV28
TGTGCCAGCTCACAGGACAGGGCAGGTACAGATACGCAGTATTTT	CASSQDRAGTDTQYF	few	15	TRBJ2-3	TRBD1	TRBV18
TGTGCCACCTCCCTTGAGAGAGGCTACACCTTC	CATSLERGYTF	few	11	TRBJ1-2	.	TRBV10-3
TGCGCCAGCAGCTTGCAGGGCTCCTATAATTCACCCCTCCACTTT	CASSLQGSYNSPLHF	.	15	TRBJ1-6	.	TRBV5-1
TGTGCCAGCAGCCCGGGACAGGGCTACGAGCAGTACTTC	CASSPGQGYEQYF	.	13	TRBJ2-7	TRBD1	TRBV3-1/TRBV3-2
TGTGCCAGCCGAACCTACCGGGACACCGGGCCAATGAACACTGAAGCTTTCTTT	CASRTYRDTGPMNTEAFF	.	18	TRBJ1-1	.	TRBV11-2
TGTGCCAGCAGTTTGACTGCAGGGGGATTCTCCTATGGCTACACCTTC	CASSLTAGGFSYGYTF	.	16	TRBJ1-2	TRBD1	TRBV28
TGTGCCAGCAGCTTGCAGGGGTCTGGAAACACCATATATTTT	CASSLQGSGNTIYF	.	14	TRBJ1-3	.	TRBV5-6